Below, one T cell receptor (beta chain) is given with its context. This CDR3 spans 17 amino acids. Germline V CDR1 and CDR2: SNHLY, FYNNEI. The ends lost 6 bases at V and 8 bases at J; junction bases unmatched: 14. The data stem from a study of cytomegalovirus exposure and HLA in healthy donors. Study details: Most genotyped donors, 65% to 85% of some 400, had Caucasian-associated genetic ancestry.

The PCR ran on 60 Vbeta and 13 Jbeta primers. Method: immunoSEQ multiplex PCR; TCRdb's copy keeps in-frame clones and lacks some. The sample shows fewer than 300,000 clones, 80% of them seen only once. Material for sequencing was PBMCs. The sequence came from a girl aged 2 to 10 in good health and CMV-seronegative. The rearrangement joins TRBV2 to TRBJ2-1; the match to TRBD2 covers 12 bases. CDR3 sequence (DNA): TGTGCCAGCAGACGGACTAGCGGGGTCTACTTGGCGGATGAGCAGTTCTTC. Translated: CASRRTSGVYLADEQFF. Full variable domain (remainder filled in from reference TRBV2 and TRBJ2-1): EPEVTQTPSHQVTQMGQEVILRCVPISNHLYFYWYRQILGQKVEFLVSFYNNEISEKSEIFDDQFSVERPDGSNFTLKIRSTKLEDSAMYFCASRRTSGVYLADEQFFGPGTRLTVL.